This entry lists 9 T cell receptor beta chains sequenced from one sample in a study of T cell responses to AZD1222 COVID-19 vaccine. Assay used: immunoSEQ multiplex PCR; TCRdb lists only in-frame clones, some missing. The table shows over 100,000 clones, with more than 70% occurring only once. Sequences were derived from peripheral blood, sampled 28 days after the second AZD1222 dose. The receptors originated from an adult who received the AZD1222 COVID-19 vaccine.

The chain is built from TRBV11-2 and TRBJ2-1; 7 bases map to TRBD2. Looked up from germline, CDR1 is SGHAT and CDR2 is FQNNGV. The CDR3 is 14 residues long. V lost 5 bases to trimming and J lost 8 bases; unmatched junction nucleotides: 9. CDR3 protein: CASSHWLAADEQFF. The CDR3 DNA reads as TGTGCCAGCAGCCATTGGCTAGCGGCTGATGAGCAGTTCTTC. The variable domain in full, with the rest retrieved from reference TRBV11-2 and TRBJ2-1, is EAGVAQSPRYKIIEKRQSVAFWCNPISGHATLYWYQQILGQGPKLLIQFQNNGVVDDSQLPKDRFSAERLKGVDSTLKIQPAKLEDSAVYLCASSHWLAADEQFFGPGTRLTVL.

This clone showed up just a few times. The rearrangement links TRBV2 to TRBJ2-1, with D maybe TRBD2 (6 bases). Germline V lookup: CDR1 SNHLY, CDR2 FYNNEI. V was pared by 5 bases and J by 7 bases, with 12 bases between. CDR3 size: 13 residues. The CDR3 nucleotides read TGTGCCAGCAGTCAAACTAGCTGGAATGAGCAGTTCTTC. The encoded protein is CASSQTSWNEQFF.

V and J are TRBV6-6 and TRBJ1-2; 7 nucleotides agree with TRBD1. From germline, CDR1 is MNHNY and CDR2 SVGAGI (reference sequence). There are 16 residues in the CDR3. V lost 11 bases, J lost 9 bases, and 24 bases stayed unmatched. The CDR3 nucleotides read TGTGCCTTGGAGTTACTCGCCACAGGGGCTGGTGGGCGCTACACCTTC. It translates to CALELLATGAGGRYTF.

The V and J genes are TRBV12-3 or TRBV12-4 and TRBJ1-2; D ambiguous. V was trimmed by 6 bases and J by 2 bases, leaving 10 bases between them. This CDR3 has 13 amino acids. The CDR3 loop is CASSYRTNYGYTF. In DNA form, the CDR3 reads TGTGCCAGCAGCTATAGAACGAACTATGGCTACACCTTC.

Ten or more counts support this clone. The J gene is TRBJ1-3, the V gene TRBV19; tentative D call: TRBD1 (6 bases). The CDR3 has 16 amino acids. Germline lookup yields CDR1 LNHDA and CDR2 SQIVND (reference sequence). Trimming stripped 5 bases from V and 0 bases from J, with 14 bases between. The CDR3 bases are TGTGCCAGTAGTGTGCTACAGGGAAGCTCTGGAAACACCATATATTTT. Encoded protein: CASSVLQGSSGNTIYF.

V and J are TRBV7-2 and TRBJ2-7; 13 positions match TRBD2. The CDR3 extends over 15 amino acids. The germline V gene has CDR1 SGHTA and CDR2 FQGNSA. The ends lost 4 bases at V and 6 bases at J; junction bases unmatched: 6. Here the CDR3 DNA reads TGTGCCAGCAGCTCCGGACTAGCGGGAGTGGGCGAGCAGTACTTC. Translation: CASSSGLAGVGEQYF.

J is TRBJ2-5 and V is TRBV30; D is perhaps TRBD2 (7 bases). V dropped 4 bases and J dropped 2 bases, with 14 bases sitting between them. CDR3 size: 14 residues. Germline lookup yields CDR1 GTSNPN and CDR2 SVGIG (reference sequence). The CDR3 DNA sequence: TGTGCCTGGAATTTACAGGGAGGGCAAGAGACCCAGTACTTC. Protein: CAWNLQGGQETQYF.

V usage is TRBV7-2 and J usage is TRBJ2-3; D may correspond to TRBD1 or TRBD2 (5 bases each). Germline CDR1 is SGHTA and CDR2 is FQGNSA. The CDR3 contains 16 residues. V was clipped by 6 bases and J by 2 bases, with 18 bases between them. This CDR3 is CASRGEPGLPTDTQYF. In DNA form, the CDR3 reads TGTGCCAGCAGAGGGGAGCCTGGGTTGCCCACAGATACGCAGTATTTT.

The CDR3 DNA sequence: TGTGCCACCAAGGGGCCTTTCTCTGGAAACACCATATATTTT. Translated: CATKGPFSGNTIYF. The chain joins TRBV19 to TRBJ1-3; possibly TRBD1 for D (5 bases). The CDR3 totals 14 residues. The V end was cut by 10 bases, the J end by 0 bases, with 13 bases between. The germline V gene encodes CDR1 LNHDA and CDR2 SQIVND (reference sequence).